The next 15 T cell receptor beta chains were all read from a single sample in a study of blood T cells in healthy people across ages. Using a J-beta primer mix together with a sample-barcoded 5' primer, a second PCR was run for about 6 to 11 cycles. MiXCR, run by TCRdb on the 5' RACE reads, gives a single entry per CDR3 protein. This table holds 650,000 to 800,000 distinct CDR3 sequences, 40% to 50% found once. Sequencing used blood. The receptors stem from a man aged 55 to 69 in good health.

Notes on this clonotype: At one boundary the junction diverges from the germline segment, which might be a read error. This chain connects TRBV20-1 to TRBJ2-3; 13 bases map to TRBD2. CDR3 size: 16 residues. Per the germline V gene, CDR1 is DFQATT and CDR2 is SNEGSKA (reference sequence). CDR3 coding DNA: TGCAGTGCGAGAGATCTGGGGACTAGCGGGGTTGATACGCAGTATTTT. Translation gives CSARDLGTSGVDTQYF.

This clonotype was detected only a few times. The chain recombines TRBV30 with TRBJ2-5, with a tentative D call TRBD2 (6 bases). Trimming pared 1 base from V and 5 bases from J, leaving 11 bases between. The CDR3 is made up of 13 amino acids. Germline lookup yields CDR1 GTSNPN and CDR2 SVGIG (reference sequence). CDR3 protein: CAWSDGGVETQYF. The CDR3 DNA is TGTGCCTGGAGTGATGGCGGGGTTGAGACCCAGTACTTC.

The chain has TRBV20-1 and TRBJ2-3; no firm D call. The ends were cut back, 4 bases at V and 0 bases at J, with 8 bases in the middle. The CDR3 runs to 13 residues. Germline assignment: CDR1 DFQATT and CDR2 SNEGSKA (reference sequence). CDR3 in DNA: TGCAGTGCTATCGCGACTAGCACAGATACGCAGTATTTT. This gives the protein CSAIATSTDTQYF.

The chain is built from TRBV6-5 and TRBJ2-3; 9 nucleotides line up with TRBD1. Germline V lookup: CDR1 MNHEY, CDR2 SVGAGI. V lost 4 bases and J lost 2; bases outside the gene matches: 4. The CDR3 runs 15 residues. The CDR3 is CASSFTGGLTDTQYF. For the CDR3, the DNA is TGTGCCAGCAGTTTTACAGGGGGCCTCACAGATACGCAGTATTTT.

CDR3 in DNA: TGTGCCAGCGGTCAGCCGGGGTGGATCTACGAGCAGTACTTC. This translates into CASGQPGWIYEQYF. The chain recombines TRBV27 with TRBJ2-7; a possible D gene is TRBD2 (5 bases). The V end lost 8 bases, the J end lost 3 bases, and 17 bases lay between the germline ends. The CDR3 length is 14 residues. The germline V gene has CDR1 MNHEY and CDR2 SMNVEV (reference sequence).

A few counts support this clonotype. The V gene is TRBV12-3 or TRBV12-4, the J gene TRBJ2-7; no clear D. The V and J ends lost 3 bases and 7 bases respectively, with 13 bases between them. The length of the CDR3 is 13 residues. The CDR3 DNA follows: TGTGCCAGCAGTTTTCTTTTTAATGGGGAGCAGTACTTC. As protein: CASSFLFNGEQYF.

This clonotype turned up a few times. The chain uses TRBV28 and TRBJ2-7, with 11 bases fitting TRBD1. There are 18 residues in the CDR3. The junction had 14 bases not matched to a gene; V was cut back by 2 bases and J by 5 bases. Germline-derived CDR1 and CDR2 are MDHEN and SYDVKM. The CDR3 nucleotides are TGTGCCAGCAGTTTACCGGTCCGGGACAGGGGGATTTCGAACGAGCAGTACTTC. Translation: CASSLPVRDRGISNEQYF.

This clonotype was seen more than once but under ten times. This rearrangement joins TRBV6-2 or TRBV6-3 to TRBJ2-5; TRBD2 aligns across 8 bases. CDR3 size: 13 residues. The germline CDR1 and CDR2 sequences are MNHEY and SVGEGT. Trimming at V came to 9 bases and at J to 1 base, leaving 4 bases not matched to a gene. CDR3 in amino acids: CASLGRGQETQYF. CDR3 coding DNA: TGTGCCAGTCTCGGGAGGGGCCAAGAGACCCAGTACTTC.

This clonotype was picked up a small number of times. V is TRBV4-3 and J is TRBJ2-7; unclear D gene. Germline loops: CDR1 LGHNA, CDR2 YSLEER. There are 15 residues in the CDR3. Trimming cost V 1 base and J 1 base, with 11 bases left between them. The CDR3 loop reads CASSQVGSLSYEQYF. The CDR3 nucleotides read TGCGCCAGCAGCCAAGTAGGGTCCCTTTCCTACGAGCAGTACTTC.

This clonotype turned up a few times. The V gene is TRBV18, the J gene TRBJ2-5; tentative D call: TRBD2 (5 bases). V lost 4 bases, J lost 3 bases, and 21 bases lay in between. The germline gives CDR1 KGHSH, CDR2 LQKENI. The length of the CDR3 is 17 residues. CDR3 coding DNA: TGTGCCAGCTCACGGTCTTTAAGCGGAACGACGAAAGAGACCCAGTACTTC. It yields the protein CASSRSLSGTTKETQYF.

The rearrangement joins TRBV3-1 to TRBJ2-7, with 10 bases that match TRBD2. The CDR3 length is 15 residues. J was trimmed by 3 bases and V by 6 bases; bases with no gene match: 8. CDR1 and CDR2 (germline): LGHDT, YNNKEL (reference sequence). CDR3 DNA sequence: TGTGCCAGCAGACAGCACGGGACTAGCGACTACGAGCAGTACTTC. This encodes CASRQHGTSDYEQYF.

The chain has TRBV20-1 and TRBJ2-1, with TRBD2 matching 7 bases. With V trimmed by 5 bases and J by 8 bases, 18 bases remained unmatched. The length of the CDR3 is 16 residues. Germline CDR1 DFQATT, CDR2 SNEGSKA (reference sequence). The DNA for the CDR3 is TGCAGTGCTGGACCCCCTCCAGGACTAGTTCGCGATGAGCAGTTCTTC. Residues: CSAGPPPGLVRDEQFF.

This clonotype was seen only a few times. The chain employs TRBV28 and TRBJ2-7; maybe TRBD1 (6 bases). Per germline, CDR1 MDHEN and CDR2 SYDVKM. The CDR3 covers 14 residues. Deletions cut 6 bases from V and 1 base from J, with 13 bases between. The CDR3, as DNA: TGTGCCAGCAGCACCGGGACACCTTCCTACGAGCAGTACTTC. Protein product: CASSTGTPSYEQYF.

This clonotype was counted between two and nine times. The genes are TRBV6-2 or TRBV6-3 and TRBJ2-5; unclear D gene. The CDR3 totals 11 residues. Deletions cut 8 bases from V and 2 bases from J, with 6 bases between. Germline CDR1 and CDR2: MNHEY and SVGEGT. For the CDR3, the DNA is TGTGCCAGCTTCAATCAAGAGACCCAGTACTTC. This gives the protein CASFNQETQYF.

This clonotype was observed a handful of times. This chain links TRBV7-2 with TRBJ1-2; possibly TRBD1 for D (6 bases). The CDR3 consists of 15 residues. Germline V CDR1 and CDR2: SGHTA, FQGNSA. V dropped 5 bases and J dropped 0 bases, with 13 bases sitting between them. The CDR3 nucleotides read TGTGCCAGCAGCCAACCCGGGACAACTAACTATGGCTACACCTTC. It encodes CASSQPGTTNYGYTF. The full variable domain, rest sourced from reference TRBV7-2 and TRBJ1-2, is GAGVSQSPSNKVTEKGKDVELRCDPISGHTALYWYRQSLGQGLEFLIYFQGNSAPDKSGLPSDRFSAERTGGSVSTLTIQRTQQEDSAVYLCASSQPGTTNYGYTFGSGTRLTVV.